The clone carrying this T cell receptor (beta chain) was seen only a few times. Here the CDR3 omits its conserved ending phenylalanine or tryptophan, so a read error is the likely source. These data come from a study of tumor-infiltrating lymphocytes in primary liver carcinoma. Study background: There were roughly 3.65 to 7.5 million productive TCRbeta reads per sample, a yield similar across tissue types.

The source material, 20-30 mg of unsorted bulk tissue, was used to co-extract RNA and DNA. Each participant had primary liver carcinoma, and surgical resection was the treatment. The investigators made TCR beta cDNA from approximately 0.5 ug total RNA, using a constant-region primer. It was through three nested multiplex PCR rounds of slightly modified ARM-PCR that TCR beta libraries arose. MiXCR, applied by TCRdb to the multiplex PCR reads, yields one record per CDR3 protein. The repertoire has roughly 91,000 distinct CDR3 sequences, almost 70% of them found once; the top ten carry roughly 10%. This receptor was identified in a woman aged 55-70 years with primary liver carcinoma and hepatitis B virus infection. Specimen: liver tumor tissue from sampling region 5. Subset given: tumor region T5, tumor centre.

The DNA of the CDR3 is TGTGCCAGCAGTTTAACTAGTGCTACTACGGAGCAGTACCTC. This gives the protein CASSLTSATTEQYL. This chain links TRBV6-1 with TRBJ2-7, with D tentatively TRBD2 (5 bases). In germline, CDR1 is MNHNS, CDR2 SASEGT. V was shortened by 5 bases and J by 7 bases, with 18 bases between the two germline ends. The CDR3 is 14 residues long.